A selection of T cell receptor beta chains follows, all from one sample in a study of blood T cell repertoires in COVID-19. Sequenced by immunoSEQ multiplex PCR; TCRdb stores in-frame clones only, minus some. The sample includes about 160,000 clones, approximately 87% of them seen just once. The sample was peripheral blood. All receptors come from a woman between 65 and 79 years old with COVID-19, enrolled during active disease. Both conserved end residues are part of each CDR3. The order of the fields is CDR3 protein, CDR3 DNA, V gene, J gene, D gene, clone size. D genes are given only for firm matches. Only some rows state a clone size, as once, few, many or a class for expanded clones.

CASSFGGPTDTQYF,TGCGCCAGCAGCTTCGGGGGGCCCACAGATACGCAGTATTTT,TRBV5-1,TRBJ2-3,-,-
CASSQTGTFNEQYF,TGTGCCAGCAGCCAGACAGGGACATTCAACGAGCAGTACTTC,TRBV5-6,TRBJ2-7,TRBD1,-
CASTSYAGANSPLHF,TGTGCCAGCACCTCCTACGCTGGGGCTAATTCACCCCTCCACTTT,TRBV6-5,TRBJ1-6,-,-
CASSPGQGTVFF,TGTGCCAGCAGTCCGGGACAGGGTACGGTGTTTTTT,TRBV27,TRBJ2-2,TRBD1,few
CASSSTGTDNSPLHF,TGTGCCAGCAGCTCCACCGGGACAGATAATTCACCCCTCCACTTT,TRBV5-4,TRBJ1-6,TRBD1,-
CASSWEEFAEAFF,TGTGCCAGCAGCTGGGAGGAATTTGCTGAAGCTTTCTTT,TRBV7-9,TRBJ1-1,-,-
CASGGTALNEKLFF,TGTGCCAGCGGTGGGACAGCCCTTAATGAAAAACTGTTTTTT,TRBV2,TRBJ1-4,TRBD1,-
CAISEPYRVSGTEAFF,TGTGCCATCAGTGAGCCCTACCGGGTGTCGGGCACTGAAGCTTTCTTT,TRBV10-3,TRBJ1-1,-,-
CASTGRRANEKLFF,TGTGCCAGCACTGGCAGGAGGGCTAATGAAAAACTGTTTTTT,TRBV6-5,TRBJ1-4,-,-
CASSQGENTEAFF,TGTGCCAGCAGCCAGGGCGAGAACACTGAAGCTTTCTTT,TRBV14,TRBJ1-1,-,-
CASSYGTGAYGYTF,TGTGCCAGCAGTTACGGGACAGGAGCCTATGGCTACACCTTC,TRBV6-2/TRBV6-3,TRBJ1-2,TRBD1,-
CASSPSRETQYF,TGTGCCAGCAGCCCCTCCCGGGAGACCCAGTACTTC,TRBV7-2,TRBJ2-5,-,-
CASSLLGLPGEAFF,TGTGCCAGCAGTTTATTGGGTTTACCCGGGGAAGCTTTCTTT,TRBV28,TRBJ1-1,-,-